A single sample is the source of the 16 T cell receptor beta chains below, sequenced in a study of cytomegalovirus exposure and HLA in healthy donors. 60 Vbeta and 13 Jbeta primers were used in PCR. Clones were sequenced by immunoSEQ multiplex PCR, and TCRdb holds only the in-frame ones, with some missing. This sample carries some 180,000 clones, around three quarters of them seen once, and the ten largest clones take less than 2%. Sequenced material: PBMCs. These receptors were collected from a woman aged 25-40 years in good health and CMV-seronegative.

In this sample, this clone turned up once. V usage is TRBV5-3 and J usage is TRBJ2-2, with 7 bases lining up with TRBD1. TRBV5-3 is an ORF for which the function is uncertain. V shed 0 bases, J shed 2 bases, and the junction held 4 bases outside the gene matches. The CDR3 has 16 amino acids. CDR3 nucleotides: TGTGCCAGAAGCTTGGAGGGGGACAGCAACACCGGGGAGCTGTTTTTT. Its protein is CARSLEGDSNTGELFF.

The V call is TRBV5-6, the J call TRBJ2-1, with a possible D match to TRBD1 (6 bases). The CDR3 length is 13 residues. Germline V gene sequence: CDR1 SGHDT, CDR2 YYEEEE. V lost 1 base to trimming and J lost 4 bases, with 6 bases between them. The CDR3 sequence is CASSLTGYNEQFF. DNA of the CDR3: TGTGCCAGCAGCTTGACAGGGTACAATGAGCAGTTCTTC.

This chain uses TRBV13 with TRBJ2-2; 14 bases match TRBD2. The CDR3 contains 18 residues. Germline trimming cut 5 bases from V and 5 bases from J; bases unmatched to any gene: 10. CDR1 PRHDT and CDR2 FYEKMQ come from the germline V gene (reference sequence). CDR3 sequence: CASSPPGLAGVVTGELFF. The CDR3 DNA reads TGTGCCAGCAGCCCCCCGGGACTAGCGGGAGTCGTAACCGGGGAGCTGTTTTTT.

This clone has only one observation. The gene calls are TRBV4-3 and TRBJ1-1; a possible D gene is TRBD1 (6 bases). The CDR3 consists of 15 residues. V was trimmed by 4 bases and J by 3 bases, leaving 15 bases between them. Germline lookup yields CDR1 LGHNA and CDR2 YSLEER. CDR3 coding DNA: TGCGCCAGCAGCCTAAGAGGGGGAGGGGACACTGAAGCTTTCTTT. It specifies CASSLRGGGDTEAFF.

The V call is TRBV7-3, the J call TRBJ2-2; 7 nucleotides match TRBD1. Germline trimming cut 5 bases from V and 7 bases from J; bases unmatched to any gene: 7. Germline CDR1 and CDR2: SGHTA and FQGTGA. This CDR3 comprises 14 residues. This CDR3 is CASSLGQVHGELFF. The CDR3 DNA is TGTGCCAGCAGCCTTGGACAGGTCCACGGGGAGCTGTTTTTT.

The J gene is TRBJ1-5, the V gene TRBV21-1; TRBD1, the D gene given by the table, was not confirmed from the DNA. TRBV21-1 constitutes a pseudogene. There are 15 residues in the CDR3. CDR3 sequence reads: CASLRRDSLNQPQHF. In nucleotides, the CDR3 is TGTGCCAGCCTCCGCCGGGACAGCCTCAATCAGCCCCAGCATTTT.

V usage is TRBV5-1 and J usage is TRBJ1-1; the match to TRBD1 covers 10 bases. The CDR3 totals 16 residues. CDR1 and CDR2 from the germline V gene are SGHRS and YFSETQ. V lost 2 bases to trimming and J lost 5 bases; unmatched junction nucleotides: 9. CDR3 loop: CASSLKRDRGLTEAFF. CDR3 in DNA: TGCGCCAGCAGCTTAAAACGAGACAGGGGGCTGACTGAAGCTTTCTTT.

This rearrangement joins TRBV5-1 to TRBJ2-4, with 9 nucleotides matching TRBD1. Germline trimming cut 1 base from V and 6 bases from J; bases unmatched to any gene: 5. This CDR3 has 15 residues. Germline CDR1 and CDR2: SGHRS and YFSETQ. For the CDR3, the DNA is TGCGCCAGCAGCTTGTTAGGGACAGGGAGAAACATTCAGTACTTC. Translated: CASSLLGTGRNIQYF.

The chain is built from TRBV7-6 and TRBJ1-4; 7 bases are a match to TRBD1. Unmatched junction bases numbered 8, after V lost 5 bases and J lost 8 bases. Per the germline V gene, CDR1 is SGHVS and CDR2 is FNYEAQ. This CDR3 contains 14 residues. CDR3 bases: TGTGCCAGCAGCCTGGGACAGTTTGGAGAAAAACTGTTTTTT. Encoded protein: CASSLGQFGEKLFF.

The chain is built from TRBV2 and TRBJ1-5; D is perhaps TRBD1 (5 bases). V shed 3 bases and J shed 7 bases, with 10 bases lying between them. CDR1 is SNHLY and CDR2 is FYNNEI in the germline V gene. CDR3 size: 13 residues. CDR3 coding DNA: TGTGCCAGCAGTGAGTACGGGGGACAGCCCCAGCATTTT. Translation: CASSEYGGQPQHF.

This sequence joins TRBV25-1 and TRBJ1-6, with D possibly matching TRBD1 (5 bases). Per the germline V gene, CDR1 is MGHDK and CDR2 is SYGVNS. Trimming left V 3 bases short and J 16 bases short, with 13 bases between. The CDR3 is 12 amino acids. DNA of the CDR3: TGTGCCAGCAGTGAGGGCAGGGATGGGCTCCACTTT. Its protein product is CASSEGRDGLHF.

This sequence joins TRBV7-9 and TRBJ2-7; 7 bases are shared with TRBD1. The length of the CDR3 is 14 residues. With V trimmed by 3 bases and J by 3 bases, 5 bases remained unmatched. CDR1 is SEHNR and CDR2 is FQNEAQ in the germline V gene (reference sequence). CDR3 bases: TGTGCCAGCAGCTTTTCCGGGACAGACTACGAGCAGTACTTC. It encodes CASSFSGTDYEQYF.

This sequence joins TRBV19 and TRBJ2-3; 8 nucleotides match TRBD1. The CDR3 loop spans 14 amino acids. V lost 5 bases to trimming and J lost 4 bases; unmatched junction nucleotides: 5. Germline CDR1 is LNHDA and CDR2 is SQIVND (reference sequence). CDR3 DNA sequence: TGTGCCAGTAGTGCGGACAGGGCCCCAGATACGCAGTATTTT. This encodes CASSADRAPDTQYF. The full variable domain, its missing parts supplied by reference TRBV19 and TRBJ2-3, is DGGITQSPKYLFRKEGQNVTLSCEQNLNHDAMYWYRQDPGQGLRLIYYSQIVNDFQKGDIAEGYSVSREKKESFPLTVTSAQKNPTAFYLCASSADRAPDTQYFGPGTRLTVL.

The V gene is TRBV7-8, the J gene TRBJ2-7; 11 bases fit TRBD2. This CDR3 comprises 17 residues. Per germline, CDR1 SGHVS and CDR2 FQNEAQ. The trim removed 2 bases at V and 1 base at J, leaving 7 bases unmatched. The CDR3 reads CASSLLAGGGGSYEQYF. As DNA, the CDR3 is TGTGCCAGCAGCTTACTAGCGGGGGGCGGTGGGTCCTACGAGCAGTACTTC.

The chain employs TRBV4-1 and TRBJ2-7; possibly TRBD1 for D (5 bases). CDR3 length: 14 amino acids. CDR1 and CDR2 (germline): MGHRA, YSYEKL. V was trimmed by 0 bases and J by 2 bases, leaving 8 bases between them. CDR3 nucleotide sequence: TGCGCCAGCAGCCAAGATATAGGGGCCTACGAGCAGTACTTC. As protein: CASSQDIGAYEQYF.

The chain employs TRBV7-2 and TRBJ2-7; TRBD2 might be the D (6 bases). Trimming cost V 3 bases and J 5 bases, with 11 bases left between them. This CDR3 contains 13 residues. The germline V gene has CDR1 SGHTA and CDR2 FQGNSA. The CDR3 sequence: CASSFARGNEQYF. The CDR3 DNA is TGTGCCAGCAGCTTTGCACGGGGGAACGAGCAGTACTTC.